The source of this T cell receptor beta chain is a study of neoadjuvant anti-PD-1 for oral cavity cancer. Study at large: Patients mostly received three to four biweekly nivolumab doses at 3 mg/kg before surgery.

The method was immunoSEQ multiplex PCR; TCRdb's version includes in-frame clones alone and lacks a portion of them. The sample lists roughly 15,000 clones, roughly 62% seen once, with around 2.7% in the top ten. V lost 0 bases, J lost 5 bases, and 11 bases lay in between. CDR3 length: 14 residues. Per the germline V gene, CDR1 is PRHDT and CDR2 is FYEKMQ (reference sequence). This receptor was obtained from a person aged 35-80 years with oral cavity squamous cell carcinoma. The V and J genes are TRBV13 and TRBJ2-7, with D possibly being TRBD1 (6 bases). The sequencing here drew on PBMCs, taken before nivolumab (anti-PD-1) treatment. CDR3: CASSLGQGLDEQYF. The CDR3 DNA is TGTGCCAGCAGCTTAGGACAGGGCTTGGACGAGCAGTACTTC.